These 7 T cell receptor beta chains originate from one sample sequenced in a study of blood T cell repertoires in COVID-19. Using immunoSEQ multiplex PCR, the repertoire was profiled, and TCRdb retains in-frame clones only, with some absent. This table holds 220,000 or so clones, around four fifths found once. The specimen was peripheral blood. These receptors came from a woman of 80 years or more with COVID-19, enrolled during active disease.

The J gene is TRBJ2-2, the V gene TRBV6-5, with 9 bases fitting TRBD1. The V and J ends lost 6 bases and 4 bases, in that order; junction bases with no gene match: 6. Germline assignment: CDR1 MNHEY and CDR2 SVGAGI. The CDR3 contains 15 residues. CDR3 sequence (DNA): TGTGCCAGCAGGCTTACAGGGGGCGGCACCGGGGAGCTGTTTTTT. This gives the protein CASRLTGGGTGELFF.

CDR3 coding DNA: TGCGCCAGCAGCTCCGGGACAGCAGATCAGCCCCAGCATTTT. Protein: CASSSGTADQPQHF. V is TRBV5-1 and J is TRBJ1-5; 7 bases are a match to TRBD1. The CDR3 is 14 residues long. Germline V lookup: CDR1 SGHRS, CDR2 YFSETQ. V was pared by 3 bases and J by 5 bases, with 5 bases of the junction left unmatched.

V is TRBV29-1 and J is TRBJ2-1; 8 bases match TRBD1. The junction had 5 bases not matched to a gene; V was cut back by 7 bases and J by 6 bases. CDR3 length: 12 residues. Germline loops: CDR1 SQVTM, CDR2 ANQGSEA. The chain's CDR3 is CSAGQGINEQFF. CDR3 sequence (DNA): TGCAGCGCTGGACAGGGTATCAATGAGCAGTTCTTC.

The V call is TRBV5-4, the J call TRBJ1-6, with D perhaps matching TRBD1 (5 bases). Germline-derived CDR1 and CDR2 are SGHNT and YYREEE (reference sequence). This CDR3 spans 16 amino acids. V dropped 4 bases and J dropped 7 bases, with 18 bases sitting between them. The chain's CDR3 is CASSGLPGSGNSPLHF. The CDR3 nucleotides read TGTGCCAGCAGCGGACTACCCGGTTCAGGGAATTCACCCCTCCACTTT. The full variable domain, completed using reference TRBV5-4 and TRBJ1-6, is ETGVTQSPTHLIKTRGQQVTLRCSSQSGHNTVSWYQQALGQGPQFIFQYYREEENGRGNFPPRFSGLQFPNYSSELNVNALELDDSALYLCASSGLPGSGNSPLHFGNGTRLTVT.

The V gene is TRBV5-4, the J gene TRBJ2-1, with D perhaps matching TRBD2 (7 bases). The germline V gene has CDR1 SGHNT and CDR2 YYREEE (reference sequence). The CDR3 runs to 13 residues. V lost 9 bases, J lost 7 bases, and 17 bases lay in between. The CDR3 region is CATLKGGWNEQFF. CDR3 DNA sequence: TGTGCCACCCTTAAGGGGGGGTGGAATGAGCAGTTCTTC. Supplemented by reference TRBV5-4 and TRBJ2-1, the full variable domain reads ETGVTQSPTHLIKTRGQQVTLRCSSQSGHNTVSWYQQALGQGPQFIFQYYREEENGRGNFPPRFSGLQFPNYSSELNVNALELDDSALYLCATLKGGWNEQFFGPGTRLTVL.

The V and J genes are TRBV12-1 and TRBJ2-1; the table's D call, TRBD2, was not checked against the DNA. TRBV12-1 is noted as a pseudogene. The CDR3 consists of 15 residues. CDR3: CASSSPRGWNNEQFF. The CDR3 region has the DNA TGTGCCAGCAGCTCCCCCCGGGGGTGGAACAATGAGCAGTTCTTC.

The chain has TRBV28 and TRBJ1-2; TRBD1 matches 9 bases. The length of the CDR3 is 14 residues. J gave up 8 bases and V 6 bases, and 10 bases lay outside the gene matches. The V gene's germline CDR1 is MDHEN and CDR2 SYDVKM. The CDR3 region is CASRVPGQGRGYTF. Written as DNA, the CDR3 is TGTGCCAGCAGAGTCCCGGGACAGGGACGGGGCTACACCTTC.